The 26 T cell receptor beta chains below all came from one sample that was sequenced in a study of neurological immune-mediated disorders. TCRdb used MiXCR to reprocess the 5' RACE reads, holding one entry per CDR3 protein. The data hold tens of thousands of distinct CDR3 sequences, with around 3.5% observed a single time. Sequenced material: PBMCs. The source of these receptors is a man in his 60s with multiple sclerosis.

This clonotype was recorded many times. V is TRBV4-2 and J is TRBJ2-5; 11 nucleotides agree with TRBD1. Germline CDR1 is LGHNA and CDR2 is YNFKEQ. There are 16 residues in the CDR3. The V gene end was trimmed by 5 bases and the J gene end by 5 bases; junction bases not matched to a gene: 10. CDR3 nucleotides: TGTGCCAGCAGCTTCACTTCCGGGACAGGGGGTGAGACCCAGTACTTC. This gives the protein CASSFTSGTGGETQYF.

Many counts were recorded for this clonotype. V usage is TRBV20-1 and J usage is TRBJ1-6; unclear D gene. Germline lookup yields CDR1 DFQATT and CDR2 SNEGSKA (reference sequence). V lost 5 bases and J lost 7, with 6 bases in between. This CDR3 is built from 11 residues. As DNA, the CDR3 is TGCAGTGCTGGAGGGAATTCACCCCTCCACTTT. The encoded protein is CSAGGNSPLHF.

This clonotype has only a few counts. The chain recombines TRBV7-6 with TRBJ1-1; weak D call: TRBD1 (5 bases). Germline loops: CDR1 SGHVS, CDR2 FNYEAQ. V was clipped by 1 base and J by 1 base, with 13 bases between them. The CDR3 covers 16 residues. The CDR3 sequence: CASSLEAGRANTEAFF. DNA for the CDR3: TGTGCCAGCAGCTTAGAGGCCGGCAGGGCGAACACTGAAGCTTTCTTT.

This clonotype was seen at least ten times. J is TRBJ1-3 and V is TRBV20-1; D call uncertain. Germline V gene data show CDR1 as DFQATT and CDR2 as SNEGSKA (reference sequence). The germline V and J ends were trimmed by 0 bases and 0 bases, with 3 bases remaining between them. This CDR3 spans 13 amino acids. This CDR3 is CSARDNSGNTIYF. DNA for the CDR3: TGCAGTGCTAGAGACAACTCTGGAAACACCATATATTTT.

At least ten counts were recorded for this clonotype. This sequence joins TRBV3-1 and TRBJ2-3; a possible D gene is TRBD2 (7 bases). With 7 bases removed from V and 7 bases from J, the gap between germline ends came to 24 bases. The CDR3 length is 16 residues. Germline CDR1 and CDR2: LGHDT and YNNKEL (reference sequence). The CDR3, as DNA: TGTGCCAGCAAGAAGGGGGGGCCGCTCCATGGGAATACGCAGTATTTT. The encoded protein is CASKKGGPLHGNTQYF.

The table lists this clonotype with many counts. The gene calls are TRBV20-1 and TRBJ2-2; D unresolved. The germline gives CDR1 DFQATT, CDR2 SNEGSKA (reference sequence). V dropped 7 bases and J dropped 8 bases, with 14 bases sitting between them. The CDR3 sequence is 12 residues long. The CDR3 nucleotides are TGCAGTGTCGTATCTACGTCTGGGGAGCTGTTTTTT. This gives the protein CSVVSTSGELFF.

This clonotype was counted many times. This chain connects TRBV12-3 or TRBV12-4 to TRBJ1-5; D gene ambiguous. The V end was cut by 4 bases, the J end by 6 bases, with 13 bases between. The CDR3 has 14 amino acids. The CDR3 here is CASSSDLHSQPQHF. The CDR3 DNA reads as TGTGCCAGCAGTTCAGACCTACATAGTCAGCCCCAGCATTTT.

This clonotype occurred many times. The chain combines TRBV20-1 with TRBJ2-7; D is uncertain. This CDR3 comprises 14 residues. V lost 3 bases to trimming and J lost 2 bases, with 14 bases between them. Germline-derived CDR1 and CDR2 are DFQATT and SNEGSKA (reference sequence). The CDR3 region has the DNA TGCAGTGCTAGTAGGCCCCAGGAACCCTACGAGCAGTACTTC. This codes for CSASRPQEPYEQYF.

This clonotype was counted many times. This chain joins TRBV27 and TRBJ1-1, with D possibly being TRBD1 (5 bases). Germline CDR1 reads MNHEY; CDR2 reads SMNVEV (reference sequence). V was shortened by 6 bases and J by 8 bases, with 19 bases between the two germline ends. The CDR3 totals 14 residues. The CDR3 coding sequence is TGTGCCAGCAGGGGTCCGGCAGGGCCATCAGAAGCTTTCTTT. This sequence encodes CASRGPAGPSEAFF.

This clonotype was recorded many times. Sequence at one end of the junction differs from germline and may be a read error. The chain joins TRBV7-9 to TRBJ1-5; TRBD1 aligns across 8 bases. From germline, CDR1 is SEHNR and CDR2 FQNEAQ (reference sequence). The CDR3 consists of 14 residues. The CDR3 sequence is CASSSQTGVGTQNF. In DNA form, the CDR3 reads TGTGCCAGCAGCTCCCAGACAGGGGTAGGGACCCAGAATTTT.

This clonotype was recorded many times. The V call is TRBV5-1, the J call TRBJ2-2; a weak D match, TRBD1 (5 bases). V gave up 1 base and J gave up 3 bases, with 10 bases separating them. The germline gives CDR1 SGHRS, CDR2 YFSETQ. The CDR3 consists of 15 residues. The CDR3: CASSLPRADTGELFF. The CDR3 DNA reads as TGCGCCAGCAGCTTGCCCAGGGCCGACACCGGGGAGCTGTTTTTT.

This clonotype was detected ten times or more. This chain links TRBV5-5 with TRBJ1-1; D is possibly TRBD1 (6 bases). Germline values: CDR1 SGHKS, CDR2 YYEKEE (reference sequence). V lost 2 bases to trimming and J lost 0 bases, with 8 bases between them. The CDR3 runs to 14 residues. CDR3 sequence reads: CASSFRGMNTEAFF. Written as DNA, the CDR3 is TGTGCCAGCAGCTTCAGGGGAATGAACACTGAAGCTTTCTTT.

This clonotype was counted many times. The V gene is TRBV20-1, the J gene TRBJ1-1; unclear D gene. CDR3 size: 12 residues. V shed 7 bases and J shed 5 bases, with 14 bases lying between them. CDR1 DFQATT and CDR2 SNEGSKA come from the germline V gene (reference sequence). The CDR3 sequence: CSGVQFGTEAFF. CDR3 DNA: TGCAGTGGAGTGCAATTTGGAACTGAAGCTTTCTTT.

Ten or more counts support this clonotype. The chain carries TRBV20-1 and TRBJ1-1, with D possibly TRBD1 on 5 matching bases. Germline V gene sequence: CDR1 DFQATT, CDR2 SNEGSKA (reference sequence). V gave up 7 bases and J gave up 2 bases, with 14 bases separating them. The CDR3 sequence is 13 residues long. CDR3 DNA: TGCAGTGAGGGGAGACAAGACAACACTGAAGCTTTCTTT. Residues: CSEGRQDNTEAFF.

The table lists this clonotype with many counts. This sequence joins TRBV28 and TRBJ2-3, with 10 bases that match TRBD2. The germline V gene has CDR1 MDHEN and CDR2 SYDVKM. The CDR3 has 20 residues. With 1 base clipped from V and 4 bases from J, the junction kept 17 bases outside the gene matches. CDR3 region: CASSLSRGRSGRAQSDTQYF. The CDR3 DNA follows: TGTGCCAGCAGTTTATCCCGTGGAAGGAGCGGGAGGGCACAGTCAGATACGCAGTATTTT. Full variable domain (outside the CDR3, taken from reference TRBV28 and TRBJ2-3): DVKVTQSSRYLVKRTGEKVFLECVQDMDHENMFWYRQDPGLGLRLIYFSYDVKMKEKGDIPEGYSVSREKKERFSLILESASTNQTSMYLCASSLSRGRSGRAQSDTQYFGPGTRLTVL.

In its sample, this clonotype was seen many times. The V gene is TRBV20-1, the J gene TRBJ1-6; D is undetermined. The CDR3 sequence is 14 residues long. V was cut by 6 bases and J by 7 bases, with 16 bases left in between. Germline V gives CDR1 DFQATT, CDR2 SNEGSKA (reference sequence). The CDR3 DNA reads TGCAGTGCCAATCGGGTTCGAGACAATTCACCCCTCCACTTT. Translation gives CSANRVRDNSPLHF.

This clonotype appeared many times. This sequence joins TRBV27 and TRBJ2-1; D is ambiguous. V lost 7 bases and J lost 0, with 7 bases in between. Per the germline V gene, CDR1 is MNHEY and CDR2 is SMNVEV (reference sequence). This CDR3 is 13 amino acids long. The CDR3 sequence is CASKRGSYNEQFF. The CDR3 nucleotides are TGTGCCAGCAAGCGCGGCTCCTACAATGAGCAGTTCTTC.

Only a few counts were recorded for this clonotype. The chain carries TRBV6-4 and TRBJ2-1; 10 bases agree with TRBD2. Trimming removed 8 bases from V and 8 bases from J; junction bases left unmatched: 12. This CDR3 contains 15 residues. Germline V gene sequence: CDR1 MRHNA, CDR2 SNTAGT. CDR3 residues: CASGLSSGSHDEQFF. The CDR3 DNA sequence: TGTGCCAGCGGACTTTCTAGCGGGAGTCACGATGAGCAGTTCTTC.

V and J are TRBV20-1 and TRBJ1-5; D may be TRBD1 (6 bases). CDR1 is DFQATT, CDR2 SNEGSKA, per germline (reference sequence). The V end was cut by 0 bases, the J end by 3 bases, with 12 bases between. The CDR3 length is 15 residues. DNA of the CDR3: TGCAGTGCTAGAGATCAAGGACAGCCCAATCAGCCCCAGCATTTT. It encodes CSARDQGQPNQPQHF.

This clonotype was detected many times. The CDR3 sequence: CASGPGLFRTDTQYF. The CDR3 DNA sequence: TGTGCCAGCGGACCGGGACTATTTAGGACAGATACGCAGTATTTT. J is TRBJ2-3 and V is TRBV27, with 7 nucleotides matching TRBD2. The CDR3 is 15 residues long. The germline gives CDR1 MNHEY, CDR2 SMNVEV (reference sequence). V was pared by 8 bases and J by 3 bases, with 11 bases of the junction left unmatched.

This clonotype was found many times. This chain links TRBV12-3 or TRBV12-4 with TRBJ1-5; D gene uncertain. The V end lost 9 bases, the J end lost 2 bases, and 5 bases lay between the germline ends. The CDR3 totals 11 residues. CDR3 DNA: TGTGCCAGTGGGGGCAATCAGCCCCAGCATTTT. Residues: CASGGNQPQHF.

This chain connects TRBV5-1 to TRBJ2-5, with D uncertain. The length of the CDR3 is 15 residues. V lost 1 base, J lost 5 bases, and 15 bases lay in between. Per the germline V gene, CDR1 is SGHRS and CDR2 is YFSETQ. Here the CDR3 reads CASSLTARNVETQYF. The CDR3, as DNA: TGCGCCAGCAGCTTGACAGCCAGGAACGTCGAGACCCAGTACTTC.

This clonotype has more than one count but fewer than ten. This CDR3 reads CAISEGAINYGYTF. Written as DNA, the CDR3 is TGTGCCATCAGTGAGGGGGCCATTAACTATGGCTACACCTTC. This chain uses TRBV10-3 with TRBJ1-2; the D gene is possibly TRBD1 (5 bases). The CDR3 contains 14 residues. V lost 2 bases, J lost 1 base, and 8 bases lay in between. Germline V CDR1 and CDR2: ENHRY, SYGVKD.

At least ten counts were recorded for this clonotype. V and J are TRBV20-1 and TRBJ2-5; no clear D. This CDR3 is built from 13 residues. Trimming removed 1 base from V and 4 bases from J, with 10 bases in between. Germline loops: CDR1 DFQATT, CDR2 SNEGSKA (reference sequence). CDR3 loop: CSARAQNGETQYF. The CDR3 region has the DNA TGCAGTGCTAGAGCCCAAAACGGAGAGACCCAGTACTTC.

This clonotype has just a few counts. The J gene is TRBJ1-2, the V gene TRBV11-1; unclear D gene. CDR1 and CDR2 (germline): SGHAT, FQDESV (reference sequence). Trimming stripped 1 base from V and 4 bases from J, with 10 bases between. CDR3 length: 14 residues. CDR3 sequence (DNA): TGTGCCAGCAGCTTAGACGACGGAACCTATGGCTACACCTTC. Its protein product is CASSLDDGTYGYTF.

This clonotype was found many times. V gene TRBV20-1 combines with J gene TRBJ1-2; 7 bases line up with TRBD1. The CDR3 covers 11 residues. Germline V lookup: CDR1 DFQATT, CDR2 SNEGSKA (reference sequence). The CDR3 here is CRAEGQHGYTF. In nucleotides, the CDR3 is TGCAGGGCTGAGGGACAGCATGGCTACACCTTC.